The 18 T cell receptor beta chains presented below share a single source sample, sequenced in a study of blood T cell repertoires in COVID-19. Sequenced by immunoSEQ multiplex PCR; TCRdb stores in-frame clones only, minus some. The sample has about 170,000 clones, about 74% seen once. The source material was peripheral blood. The receptor source for this set is a man aged 55 to 70 with acute or convalescent COVID-19.

This clone was counted a few times. The rearrangement links TRBV18 to TRBJ2-3; TRBD1 agrees at 9 bases. The CDR3 is 16 amino acids. Per the germline V gene, CDR1 is KGHSH and CDR2 is LQKENI. V lost 5 bases, J lost 1 base, and 7 bases stayed unmatched. CDR3 protein: CASSSATGGGTDTQYF. The CDR3 DNA sequence: TGTGCCAGCTCATCCGCGACAGGGGGTGGCACAGATACGCAGTATTTT.

This clone was picked up a small number of times. The gene calls are TRBV30 and TRBJ1-1; 7 bases are shared with TRBD1. The CDR3 sequence is 13 residues long. The trim removed 3 bases at V and 5 bases at J, leaving 6 bases unmatched. Per germline, CDR1 GTSNPN and CDR2 SVGIG (reference sequence). The CDR3 nucleotides are TGTGCCTGGAGAGAGGGGGCTGGGACTGAAGCTTTCTTT. Its translation is CAWREGAGTEAFF.

The chain employs TRBV7-3 and TRBJ2-4; D possibly corresponds to TRBD2 (7 bases). The CDR3 is 15 residues long. V lost 5 bases to trimming and J lost 1 base, with 12 bases between them. CDR1 is SGHTA, CDR2 FQGTGA, per germline. The chain's CDR3 is CASSPEGGAKNIQYF. In DNA form, the CDR3 reads TGTGCCAGCAGCCCCGAGGGGGGGGCCAAAAACATTCAGTACTTC.

The genes are TRBV20-1 and TRBJ2-7, with TRBD1 matching 7 bases. Trimming cost V 3 bases and J 2 bases; bases outside gene matches: 4. The CDR3 length is 13 residues. The germline CDR1 and CDR2 sequences are DFQATT and SNEGSKA (reference sequence). CDR3 nucleotide sequence: TGCAGTGCTAGTCGAGACAGGGCCTACGAGCAGTACTTC. Amino acid sequence: CSASRDRAYEQYF.

This clone was detected ten times or more. The chain carries TRBV5-1 and TRBJ2-3; D possibly corresponds to TRBD2 (5 bases). The CDR3 runs to 15 residues. From germline, CDR1 is SGHRS and CDR2 YFSETQ. Trimming shortened V by 1 base and J by 3 bases, and 12 bases separated the two germline ends. CDR3 bases: TGCGCCAGCAGCTTGACGGAACGGAGGACAGATACGCAGTATTTT. Translated, it gives CASSLTERRTDTQYF.

The rearrangement joins TRBV3-1 (or the pseudogene TRBV3-2) to TRBJ1-5, with 8 bases matching TRBD1. V was clipped by 5 bases and J by 4 bases; unmatched bases: 7. The CDR3 contains 15 residues. Germline V gene lookup returns CDR1 LGHDT and CDR2 YNNKEL (reference sequence). The CDR3 nucleotides read TGTGCCAGCAGCGCATCGACAGGGGTAAATCAGCCCCAGCATTTT. It encodes CASSASTGVNQPQHF.

The chain joins TRBV7-9 to TRBJ1-1; a possible D gene is TRBD1 (5 bases). The CDR3 has 14 amino acids. Trimming shortened V by 5 bases and J by 0 bases, and 10 bases separated the two germline ends. Germline CDR1 SEHNR, CDR2 FQNEAQ (reference sequence). The CDR3 reads CASSIRAMNTEAFF. Written as DNA, the CDR3 is TGTGCCAGCAGCATCAGGGCTATGAACACTGAAGCTTTCTTT.

V usage is TRBV4-1 and J usage is TRBJ2-1, with D perhaps TRBD1 (5 bases). The CDR3 has 14 amino acids. Germline V CDR1 and CDR2: MGHRA, YSYEKL. V gave up 4 bases and J gave up 8 bases, with 15 bases separating them. CDR3 sequence (DNA): TGCGCCAGCAGCCGCATACTCCAGGGCCATGAGCAGTTCTTC. It is translated as CASSRILQGHEQFF.

The J gene is TRBJ2-3, the V gene TRBV7-2, with D uncertain. Germline V gene lookup returns CDR1 SGHTA and CDR2 FQGNSA. V gave up 3 bases and J gave up 6 bases, with 16 bases separating them. This CDR3 has 15 amino acids. CDR3 in amino acids: CASSFPARMLDTQYF. The CDR3 nucleotides read TGTGCCAGCAGCTTTCCGGCTAGGATGTTGGATACGCAGTATTTT.

The chain joins TRBV30 to TRBJ1-3; 7 nucleotides match TRBD1. The CDR3 extends over 15 amino acids. V dropped 3 bases and J dropped 4; count of bases not matched to a gene: 9. Germline CDR1 GTSNPN, CDR2 SVGIG (reference sequence). CDR3 in amino acids: CAWSEGQIAGNTIYF. CDR3 sequence (DNA): TGTGCCTGGAGCGAGGGACAGATAGCCGGAAACACCATATATTTT.

V and J are TRBV5-1 and TRBJ2-1, with a tentative D call TRBD2 (6 bases). CDR1 is SGHRS and CDR2 is YFSETQ in the germline V gene. V was trimmed by 0 bases and J by 9 bases, leaving 16 bases between them. The CDR3 loop spans 15 amino acids. The CDR3 protein is CASSLESGYAVEQFF. The CDR3 coding sequence is TGCGCCAGCAGCTTGGAGAGCGGGTACGCTGTTGAGCAGTTCTTC.

V is TRBV27 and J is TRBJ2-1, with 10 bases identical to TRBD2. Per the germline V gene, CDR1 is MNHEY and CDR2 is SMNVEV (reference sequence). The CDR3 extends over 16 amino acids. The junction had 9 bases not matched to a gene; V was cut back by 6 bases and J by 4 bases. In DNA form, the CDR3 reads TGTGCCAGCAGCAACGGGGCTAGCGGGGGTTACAATGAGCAGTTCTTC. Amino acids: CASSNGASGGYNEQFF.

The chain uses TRBV24-1 and TRBJ2-7; 8 positions agree with TRBD1. V shed 5 bases and J 5 bases; nucleotides not matched to a gene: 7. CDR1 and CDR2 (germline): KGHDR, SFDVKD. This CDR3 has 14 amino acids. This CDR3 is CATSVGAGGNEQYF. The CDR3 region has the DNA TGTGCCACCAGTGTTGGGGCAGGGGGCAACGAGCAGTACTTC.

This chain uses TRBV19 with TRBJ2-7, with 10 bases fitting TRBD1. This CDR3 has 15 residues. Germline CDR1 and CDR2: LNHDA and SQIVND (reference sequence). Trimming removed 5 bases from V and 3 bases from J; junction bases left unmatched: 7. The CDR3 protein is CASSSGTGDVYEQYF. The CDR3, as DNA: TGTGCCAGTAGTTCCGGGACAGGGGATGTCTACGAGCAGTACTTC.

A word on this clone: In the same sample, other DNA sequences code for this CDR3. V gene TRBV25-1 combines with J gene TRBJ1-2, with 9 bases fitting TRBD1. V was clipped by 2 bases and J by 8 bases; unmatched bases: 6. This CDR3 contains 14 residues. Per the germline V gene, CDR1 is MGHDK and CDR2 is SYGVNS. CDR3 coding DNA: TGTGCCAGCAGTGAAACAGGGGGCGCGGGGGGCTACACCTTC. Translation gives CASSETGGAGGYTF.

At least ten counts were recorded for this clone. The chain links TRBV11-2 to TRBJ2-2; 11 positions match TRBD2. Trimming took 2 bases from V and 4 from J; bases not matched to a gene: 0. The CDR3 consists of 15 residues. Germline assignment: CDR1 SGHAT and CDR2 FQNNGV. In nucleotides, the CDR3 is TGTGCCAGCAGCTTACTAGCGGGGGGCACCGGGGAGCTGTTTTTT. It yields the protein CASSLLAGGTGELFF.

CDR3 loop: CASSKSRDQPQHF. The CDR3 nucleotides are TGTGCCAGTAGTAAGTCGCGGGATCAGCCCCAGCATTTT. The rearrangement links TRBV19 to TRBJ1-5, with D unresolved. Germline CDR1 LNHDA, CDR2 SQIVND (reference sequence). The CDR3 contains 13 residues. Trimming left V 4 bases short and J 5 bases short, with 9 bases between.

The chain employs TRBV18 and TRBJ1-1; 10 bases are shared with TRBD1. The CDR3 consists of 15 residues. Germline V lookup: CDR1 KGHSH, CDR2 LQKENI. J gave up 6 bases and V 0 bases, and 4 bases lay outside the gene matches. CDR3 nucleotides: TGTGCCAGCTCACCACCGAGACAGGGGGCCTCTGAAGCTTTCTTT. It encodes CASSPPRQGASEAFF. Complete variable domain (other parts from reference TRBV18 and TRBJ1-1): NAGVMQNPRHLVRRRGQEARLRCSPMKGHSHVYWYRQLPEEGLKFMVYLQKENIIDESGMPKERFSAEFPKEGPSILRIQQVVRGDSAAYFCASSPPRQGASEAFFGQGTRLTVV.